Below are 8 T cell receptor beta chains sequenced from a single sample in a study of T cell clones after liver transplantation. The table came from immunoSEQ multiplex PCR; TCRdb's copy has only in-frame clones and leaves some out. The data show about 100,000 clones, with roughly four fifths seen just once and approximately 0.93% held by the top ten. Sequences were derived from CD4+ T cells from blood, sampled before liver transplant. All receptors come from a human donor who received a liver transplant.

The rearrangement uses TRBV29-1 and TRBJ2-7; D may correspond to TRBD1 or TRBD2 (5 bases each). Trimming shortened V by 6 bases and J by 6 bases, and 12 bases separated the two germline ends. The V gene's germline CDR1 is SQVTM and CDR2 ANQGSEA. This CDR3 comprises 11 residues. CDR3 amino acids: CSVSRGAEQYF. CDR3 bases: TGCAGCGTCTCAAGGGGAGCCGAGCAGTACTTC.

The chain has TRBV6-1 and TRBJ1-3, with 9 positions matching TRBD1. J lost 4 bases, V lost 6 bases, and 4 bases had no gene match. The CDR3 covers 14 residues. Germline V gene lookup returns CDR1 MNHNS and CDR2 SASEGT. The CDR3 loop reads CASRATGGGNTIYF. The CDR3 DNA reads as TGTGCCAGCAGAGCGACAGGGGGAGGAAACACCATATATTTT.

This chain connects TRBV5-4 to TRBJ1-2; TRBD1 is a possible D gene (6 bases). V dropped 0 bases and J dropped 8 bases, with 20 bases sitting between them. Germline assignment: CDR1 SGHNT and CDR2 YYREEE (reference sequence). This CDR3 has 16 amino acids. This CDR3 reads CASSLGMGRGSGGYTF. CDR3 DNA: TGTGCCAGCAGCTTGGGTATGGGCAGGGGATCAGGCGGCTACACCTTC.

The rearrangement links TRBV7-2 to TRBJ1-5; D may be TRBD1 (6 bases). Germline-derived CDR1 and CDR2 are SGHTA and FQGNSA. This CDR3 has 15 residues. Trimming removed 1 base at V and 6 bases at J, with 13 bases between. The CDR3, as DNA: TGTGCCAGCAGCTTAGACAGGGCGGTCGGTCAGCCCCAGCATTTT. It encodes CASSLDRAVGQPQHF.

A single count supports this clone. The CDR3 loop reads CASSPAGGRATDTQYF. CDR3 coding DNA: TGTGCCAGCTCTCCCGCGGGAGGCAGGGCAACAGATACGCAGTATTTT. V is TRBV18 and J is TRBJ2-3; 8 bases align to TRBD2. V lost 6 bases, J lost 3 bases, and 11 bases stayed unmatched. This CDR3 contains 16 residues. The germline gives CDR1 KGHSH, CDR2 LQKENI.

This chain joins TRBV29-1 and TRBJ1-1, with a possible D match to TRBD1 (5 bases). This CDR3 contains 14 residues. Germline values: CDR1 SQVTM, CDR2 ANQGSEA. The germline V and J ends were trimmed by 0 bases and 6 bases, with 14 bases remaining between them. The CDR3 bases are TGCAGCGTTGAAGAGCAGGGCGGGGGGGCTGAAGCTTTCTTT. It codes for CSVEEQGGGAEAFF. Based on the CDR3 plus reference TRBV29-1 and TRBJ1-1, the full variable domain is SAVISQKPSRDICQRGTSLTIQCQVDSQVTMMFWYRQQPGQSLTLIATANQGSEATYESGFVIDKFPISRPNLTFSTLTVSNMSPEDSSIYLCSVEEQGGGAEAFFGQGTRLTVV.

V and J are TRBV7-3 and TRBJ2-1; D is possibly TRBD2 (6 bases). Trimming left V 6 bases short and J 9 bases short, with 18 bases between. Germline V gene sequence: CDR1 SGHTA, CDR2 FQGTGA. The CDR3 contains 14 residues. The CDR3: CASSSKGLRVEQFF. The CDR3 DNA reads TGTGCCAGCAGTTCTAAGGGACTTAGGGTTGAGCAGTTCTTC. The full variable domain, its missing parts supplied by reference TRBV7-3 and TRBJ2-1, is GAGVSQTPSNKVTEKGKYVELRCDPISGHTALYWYRQSLGQGPEFLIYFQGTGAADDSGLPNDRFFAVRPEGSVSTLKIQRTERGDSAVYLCASSSKGLRVEQFFGPGTRLTVL.

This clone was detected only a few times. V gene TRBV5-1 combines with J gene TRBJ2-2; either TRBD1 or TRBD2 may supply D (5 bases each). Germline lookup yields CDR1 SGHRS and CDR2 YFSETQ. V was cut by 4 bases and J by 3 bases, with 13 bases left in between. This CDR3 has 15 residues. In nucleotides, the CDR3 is TGCGCCAGCAGCCCCGCCTTGGGGGACACCGGGGAGCTGTTTTTT. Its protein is CASSPALGDTGELFF.